This T cell receptor beta chain was captured in a study of blood T cells in healthy people across ages. The CDR3 runs 17 residues. The germline CDR1 and CDR2 sequences are MGHRA and YSYEKL. Trimming pared 0 bases from V and 1 base from J, leaving 13 bases between. PBMCs were isolated at a quantity of at least 7 million per sample. A J-beta primer mix and a sample-barcoded 5' primer were used in a second PCR of roughly 7 to 12 cycles. In TCRdb, the 5' RACE reads were re-called with MiXCR into one record per CDR3 protein. The profile shows around 1,000,000 distinct CDR3 sequences, 20% to 25% of them singletons. This sample was shared with a second study, whose subject was T cells of mothers and their children. That source adds: Slightly, though not significantly, more overlap was seen in related than in unrelated mother-child pairs.

The chain has TRBV4-1 and TRBJ2-1; tentatively, D is TRBD2 (6 bases). Sequenced material: blood. This clonotype was sampled from a girl aged 2 to 10 in good health. The CDR3 DNA sequence: TGCGCCAGCAGCCAAGAATGGGGGGTCCGTTCCTACAATGAGCAGTTCTTC. Translating it yields CASSQEWGVRSYNEQFF.